Listed below are T cell receptor beta chains from one sample, sequenced in a study of response to subunit inactivated influenza vaccine. TCRdb reanalysed the RT-PCR reads using MiXCR and keeps one entry per CDR3 protein. The top ten clones hold under 3.5% of a sample with some 540,000 distinct CDR3 sequences, 20% to 25% of them seen once. These data are also associated with another study on T cells expressing NK-cell markers.

The sample here was CD4+ T cells sorted from PBMCs, taken 11 to 12 days after vaccination. These receptors all come from a man aged 45-60 years who received an inactivated influenza vaccine. Each CDR3 is given with its conserved first and last residue. Each record gives: J gene, clone size, D gene, V gene, CDR3 protein, CDR3 DNA. A D gene is named only where the DNA matches it firmly. Size is omitted from some rows. Given values are once, few, many or a class for expanded clones.

TRBJ2-7 | few | NA | TRBV3-1 | CASTPPSGVDQYF | TGTGCCAGCACCCCCCCCTCGGGCGTAGATCAGTACTTC
TRBJ2-3 | NA | NA | TRBV14 | CASSQAGLGDTQNF | TGTGCCAGCAGCCAAGCCGGGTTAGGAGATACGCAGAATTTT
TRBJ2-7 | NA | NA | TRBV6-5 | CASSYSAGHYEQYF | TGTGCCAGCAGTTACTCGGCGGGACACTACGAGCAGTACTTC
TRBJ2-5 | many | NA | TRBV5-1 | CASSSSPATGGRETQYF | TGCGCCAGCAGCTCATCTCCTGCGACAGGCGGAAGGGAGACCCAGTACTTC
TRBJ1-1 | once | NA | TRBV27 | CASTGHPNTEAFF | TGTGCCAGCACCGGACACCCGAACACTGAAGCTTTCTTT
TRBJ1-5 | NA | TRBD1 | TRBV29-1 | CSVGTGAYGQPQHF | TGCAGCGTTGGGACAGGAGCCTACGGTCAGCCCCAGCATTTT
TRBJ2-2 | few | TRBD1 | TRBV6-1 | CASSQPGQGRERELFF | TGTGCCAGCAGTCAACCGGGACAGGGGCGGGAGAGGGAGCTGTTTTTT
TRBJ1-6 | few | NA | TRBV12-3/TRBV12-4 | CASSLSLGDSPLHF | TGTGCCAGCAGTTTATCTCTTGGGGATTCACCCCTCCACTTT
TRBJ2-7 | NA | NA | TRBV12-3/TRBV12-4 | CASNGGAAAYEQYF | TGTGCCAGCAACGGCGGGGCCGCAGCCTACGAGCAGTACTTC
TRBJ1-5 | NA | TRBD1 | TRBV20-1 | CSAGTASNQPQHF | TGCAGTGCCGGGACAGCAAGCAATCAGCCCCAGCATTTT
TRBJ1-5 | NA | NA | TRBV5-1 | CASSLTDSSGPQHF | TGCGCCAGCAGCCTGACCGATTCAAGCGGGCCCCAGCATTTT
TRBJ2-1 | few | TRBD1 | TRBV3-1 | CASSTGTGQNYNEQFF | TGTGCCAGCAGCACAGGGACAGGGCAAAATTACAATGAGCAGTTCTTC
TRBJ2-7 | NA | NA | TRBV6-5 | CASSYPTGPLEQYF | TGTGCCAGCAGTTACCCTACCGGACCTCTGGAGCAGTACTTC
TRBJ1-1 | NA | NA | TRBV6-1 | CASMPDARGSMNTEAFF | TGTGCCAGCATGCCCGACGCGAGGGGCAGCATGAACACTGAAGCTTTCTTT
TRBJ1-1 | NA | NA | TRBV20-1 | CRAGKRGLNTEAFF | TGCAGGGCTGGTAAGCGGGGACTGAACACTGAAGCTTTCTTT
TRBJ2-1 | few | TRBD2 | TRBV7-9 | CASSLGTSRNNEQFF | TGTGCCAGCAGCTTAGGGACTAGCCGAAACAATGAGCAGTTCTTC
TRBJ2-2 | few | NA | TRBV25-1 | CASKGGGNTGELFF | TGTGCCTCTAAGGGGGGCGGAAACACCGGGGAGCTGTTTTTT
TRBJ2-5 | few | TRBD1 | TRBV15 | CATSREGGRETQYF | TGTGCCACCAGCAGAGAAGGGGGCAGGGAGACCCAGTACTTC
TRBJ2-1 | NA | NA | TRBV5-1 | CASSGNGGSRNEQFF | TGCGCCAGCAGCGGCAACGGAGGGAGTCGCAATGAGCAGTTCTTC
TRBJ2-1 | NA | TRBD2 | TRBV3-1 | CASSQVAGFDEQFF | TGTGCCAGCAGCCAAGTAGCGGGATTCGATGAGCAGTTCTTC
TRBJ1-5 | few | NA | TRBV7-2 | CASSITGFNQPQHF | TGTGCCAGCAGCATAACAGGGTTCAATCAGCCCCAGCATTTT
TRBJ1-1 | NA | TRBD1 | TRBV10-3 | CAIRPSGQGTTEAFF | TGTGCCATCAGACCGAGCGGACAGGGGACCACTGAAGCTTTCTTT
TRBJ2-4 | few | NA | TRBV29-1 | CSVEGGENIQYF | TGCAGCGTTGAAGGGGGCGAAAACATTCAGTACTTC
TRBJ2-1 | NA | TRBD2 | TRBV7-2 | CASSLVLSGQRQFF | TGTGCCAGCAGCTTAGTCCTTAGCGGGCAGCGGCAGTTCTTC
TRBJ2-7 | once | NA | TRBV2 | CASSVRGGVISEQYF | TGTGCCAGCAGTGTCAGGGGTGGGGTGATCAGCGAGCAGTACTTC
TRBJ2-2 | NA | NA | TRBV5-5 | CASSPSQGSGELFF | TGTGCCAGCAGCCCTAGCCAGGGCTCCGGGGAGCTGTTTTTT
TRBJ1-3 | few | NA | TRBV11-3 | CASSLVASAPAGNTIYF | TGTGCCAGCAGCTTAGTTGCCTCTGCGCCCGCTGGAAACACCATATATTTT
TRBJ2-2 | once | TRBD1 | TRBV7-3 | CASSLTGGGNTGELVF | TGTGCCAGCAGCTTAACAGGGGGCGGAAACACCGGGGAGCTGGTTTTT
TRBJ2-1 | few | NA | TRBV11-2 | CASSSTRSSYNEQFF | TGTGCCAGCAGCTCCACAAGAAGCTCCTACAATGAGCAGTTCTTC
TRBJ1-2 | NA | TRBD1 | TRBV19 | CASSRGGQGRFYGYTF | TGTGCCAGTAGTAGAGGGGGACAGGGCCGATTCTATGGCTACACCTTC
TRBJ1-1 | NA | NA | TRBV9 | CASSVGLELNTEAFF | TGTGCCAGCAGCGTAGGTCTGGAGTTGAACACTGAAGCTTTCTTT
TRBJ1-3 | NA | TRBD1 | TRBV13 | CASSPPIRTGGNTIYF | TGTGCCAGCAGCCCCCCAATTCGGACAGGTGGAAACACCATATATTTT
TRBJ1-1 | few | NA | TRBV5-1 | CASSFTGAEAFF | TGCGCCAGCAGCTTCACGGGTGCTGAAGCTTTCTTT
TRBJ1-3 | once | TRBD1 | TRBV20-1 | CSAREGTAGNTIYF | TGCAGTGCTAGAGAGGGGACAGCCGGAAACACCATATATTTT
TRBJ2-3 | many | NA | TRBV12-3/TRBV12-4 | CASSLRSGGPDTQYF | TGTGCCAGCAGTTTAAGGAGCGGAGGACCAGATACGCAGTATTTT
TRBJ2-7 | few | TRBD1 | TRBV28 | CASSPPGTDFYEQYF | TGTGCCAGCAGCCCTCCCGGGACAGACTTCTACGAGCAGTACTTC
TRBJ2-7 | NA | NA | TRBV12-3/TRBV12-4 | CASRPGSGVSDEQYF | TGTGCCAGCAGGCCGGGCTCCGGGGTCAGCGACGAGCAGTACTTC
TRBJ1-1 | NA | NA | TRBV3-1 | CASSQSGQRNTEAFF | TGTGCCAGCAGCCAATCTGGCCAGAGGAACACTGAAGCTTTCTTT
TRBJ2-2 | few | NA | TRBV29-1 | CSVVEGRNTGELFF | TGCAGCGTTGTTGAGGGTCGAAACACCGGGGAGCTGTTTTTT
TRBJ2-5 | many | TRBD2 | TRBV4-1 | CASSQTSGGVETQYF | TGCGCCAGCAGCCAGACTAGCGGGGGCGTCGAGACCCAGTACTTC
TRBJ2-2 | few | NA | TRBV5-6 | CASSRPGPPIGELFF | TGTGCCAGCAGCCGGCCGGGACCTCCGATCGGGGAGCTGTTTTTT
TRBJ2-1 | few | TRBD1 | TRBV25-1 | CASSGGTGGFLYNEQFF | TGTGCCAGCAGTGGAGGGACAGGGGGCTTTTTGTATAATGAGCAGTTCTTC
TRBJ1-2 | few | NA | TRBV7-8 | CASSPMGNYGYTF | TGTGCCAGCAGCCCGATGGGTAACTATGGCTACACCTTC
TRBJ2-2 | NA | NA | TRBV5-5 | CASSLDTAGELFF | TGTGCCAGCAGCTTGGACACTGCCGGGGAGCTGTTTTTT
TRBJ2-7 | NA | TRBD2 | TRBV28 | CASSWGSGSNSYEQYF | TGTGCCAGCAGTTGGGGTAGCGGGAGTAATTCCTACGAGCAGTACTTC
TRBJ1-5 | NA | NA | TRBV7-2 | CASSPGEVQPQHF | TGTGCCAGCAGCCCGGGGGAAGTTCAGCCCCAGCATTTT
TRBJ2-1 | NA | TRBD1 | TRBV5-6 | CASSTLGQGAVDEQFF | TGTGCCAGCTCAACCCTGGGACAGGGGGCGGTCGATGAGCAGTTCTTC
TRBJ2-1 | many | NA | TRBV7-9 | CASSLANLIHEQFF | TGTGCCAGCAGCTTAGCGAATCTGATACATGAGCAGTTCTTC
TRBJ2-3 | few | TRBD2 | TRBV4-3 | CASSQVGAGGNRDTQYF | TGCGCCAGCAGCCAAGTGGGAGCGGGAGGAAATAGAGATACGCAGTATTTT
TRBJ2-7 | NA | TRBD2 | TRBV4-2 | CASSHASGRVEQYF | TGTGCCAGCAGCCACGCTAGCGGGAGGGTTGAGCAGTACTTC
TRBJ2-7 | few | NA | TRBV4-2 | CASSRRAGSYEQYF | TGTGCCAGCAGCCGTCGCGCGGGCTCCTACGAGCAGTACTTC
TRBJ2-5 | NA | NA | TRBV12-3/TRBV12-4 | CASSLVEGVATQYF | TGTGCCAGCAGTTTAGTCGAGGGAGTGGCGACCCAGTACTTC
TRBJ2-5 | NA | TRBD1 | TRBV6-2/TRBV6-3 | CASSLIKGGLDRGRETQYF | TGTGCCAGCAGCCTCATCAAGGGGGGCCTCGACAGGGGTCGAGAGACCCAGTACTTC
TRBJ2-1 | few | TRBD2 | TRBV12-3/TRBV12-4 | CASSTSGVGNEQFF | TGTGCCAGCAGTACTAGCGGGGTTGGGAATGAGCAGTTCTTC
TRBJ1-2 | NA | NA | TRBV24-1 | CATSDFSQGNYGYTF | TGTGCCACCAGTGATTTTTCACAGGGAAACTATGGCTACACCTTC
TRBJ1-2 | few | TRBD1 | TRBV20-1 | CSARGRDRETYTF | TGCAGTGCTAGAGGCCGCGACAGGGAGACCTACACCTTC
TRBJ2-3 | NA | TRBD2 | TRBV29-1 | CSVQIWAGATDTQYF | TGCAGCGTCCAAATTTGGGCGGGAGCGACAGATACGCAGTATTTT
TRBJ2-1 | NA | NA | TRBV9 | CASRGDSSYNEQFF | TGTGCCAGCCGAGGGGATAGCTCCTACAATGAGCAGTTCTTC
TRBJ2-7 | many | TRBD2 | TRBV20-1 | CSARDSSGGPPYF | TGCAGTGCTAGAGATTCGTCGGGAGGGCCCCCGTACTTC
TRBJ2-2 | few | NA | TRBV28 | CASGTPGNTGELFF | TGTGCCAGCGGAACGCCCGGGAACACCGGGGAGCTGTTTTTT